Sequencing of this TCR beta chain was carried out in a study of cytomegalovirus exposure and HLA in healthy donors. For the study at large: HLA-typed donors were the source of tens of millions of unique TCRs, which an early data release held. The study, taken as a whole, reports: There were some V segments, including TRBV6-2 and TRBV6-3, excluded as indistinguishable. TCR beta sequences reportedly predicted most subjects' HLA-A and HLA-B alleles accurately.

The PCR used 60 Vbeta and 13 Jbeta primers. The method was immunoSEQ multiplex PCR; TCRdb's version includes in-frame clones alone and lacks a portion of them. Of approximately 120,000 clones in the sample, 75% to 90% are singletons; the top ten hold less than 7%. Healthy donors of bone marrow made up the group. The V gene's germline CDR1 is MDHEN and CDR2 SYDVKM. The CDR3 is made up of 14 amino acids. V lost 7 bases, J lost 6 bases, and 13 bases lay in between. Points on this clone: Its matching antigen is unknown.

Source material: PBMCs. The clonotype was recovered from a woman under 40 in good health and CMV-seropositive. The chain has TRBV28 and TRBJ1-6; D might be TRBD1 (5 bases). The CDR3 region has the DNA TGTGCCAGCACGCCCGGGACTGCTAATTCACCCCTCCACTTT. Amino acid sequence: CASTPGTANSPLHF.